This passage covers 31 T cell receptor beta chains from one sample sequenced in a study of blood T cell repertoires in COVID-19. TCRdb's copy holds only in-frame clones and misses some; the assay was immunoSEQ multiplex PCR. Among roughly 100,000 clones listed, 86% were seen once. Sample: peripheral blood. The receptors come from a woman at least 80 years old with acute or convalescent COVID-19.

The chain employs TRBV28 and TRBJ1-2; TRBD1 is a possible D gene (6 bases). This CDR3 contains 14 residues. V lost 7 bases and J lost 1, with 13 bases in between. The germline V gene has CDR1 MDHEN and CDR2 SYDVKM. The CDR3 nucleotides read TGTGCCAGCACCAAACAGGGTTTTAACTATGGCTACACCTTC. It is translated as CASTKQGFNYGYTF.

The chain carries TRBV6-6 and TRBJ2-7, with 7 bases lining up with TRBD1. Germline-derived CDR1 and CDR2 are MNHNY and SVGAGI (reference sequence). The CDR3 is 15 residues long. J lost 0 bases, V lost 6 bases, and 8 bases had no gene match. CDR3 bases: TGTGCCAGCAGGCTTTCTCAGGGGGACTCCTACGAGCAGTACTTC. Translating gives CASRLSQGDSYEQYF.

The genes are TRBV7-2 and TRBJ1-2; D not certain. CDR3 length: 13 amino acids. Germline values: CDR1 SGHTA, CDR2 FQGNSA. V lost 2 bases to trimming and J lost 2 bases, with 6 bases between them. CDR3 loop: CASSLPGNYGYTF. CDR3 sequence (DNA): TGTGCCAGCAGCTTACCGGGGAACTATGGCTACACCTTC.

The chain couples TRBV9 to TRBJ2-1; perhaps TRBD2 as D (5 bases). Trimming took off 0 bases at V and 3 bases at J, with 10 bases between the two ends. The CDR3 totals 15 residues. CDR1 and CDR2 (germline): SGDLS, YYNGEE. In DNA form, the CDR3 reads TGTGCCAGCAGCGTAGCTGGCCGGGACTACAATGAGCAGTTCTTC. It specifies CASSVAGRDYNEQFF. The whole variable domain, filled in from reference TRBV9 and TRBJ2-1, reads DSGVTQTPKHLITATGQRVTLRCSPRSGDLSVYWYQQSLDQGLQFLIQYYNGEERAKGNILERFSAQQFPDLHSELNLSSLELGDSALYFCASSVAGRDYNEQFFGPGTRLTVL.

The rearrangement uses TRBV7-2 and TRBJ1-4; 8 positions match TRBD1. The junction had 8 bases not matched to a gene; V was cut back by 5 bases and J by 6 bases. The germline gives CDR1 SGHTA, CDR2 FQGNSA. The CDR3 runs to 15 residues. CDR3 in DNA: TGTGCCAGCAGCCTCTCGACAGGGGTGTATGAAAAACTGTTTTTT. Protein: CASSLSTGVYEKLFF.

The rearrangement links TRBV5-1 to TRBJ1-2, with 7 bases fitting TRBD1. V lost 8 bases to trimming and J lost 4 bases; unmatched junction nucleotides: 8. The CDR3 is made up of 13 amino acids. Germline V CDR1 and CDR2: SGHRS, YFSETQ. CDR3 bases: TGCGCCAGTTCCTCCCAGGGGGGCTATGGCTACACCTTC. Protein product: CASSSQGGYGYTF. Combining the CDR3 with reference TRBV5-1 and TRBJ1-2 gives the whole variable domain KAGVTQTPRYLIKTRGQQVTLSCSPISGHRSVSWYQQTPGQGLQFLFEYFSETQRNKGNFPGRFSGRQFSNSRSEMNVSTLELGDSALYLCASSSQGGYGYTFGSGTRLTVV.

V gene TRBV19 combines with J gene TRBJ1-1; D gene ambiguous. The CDR3 runs to 15 residues. Germline lookup yields CDR1 LNHDA and CDR2 SQIVND (reference sequence). Trimming pared 6 bases from V and 4 bases from J, leaving 18 bases between. CDR3 sequence: CASSMGGGYPTEAFF. The CDR3 bases are TGTGCCAGTAGCATGGGAGGCGGGTACCCCACTGAAGCTTTCTTT.

The chain joins TRBV5-1 to TRBJ2-2, with a possible D match to TRBD2 (5 bases). CDR1 SGHRS and CDR2 YFSETQ come from the germline V gene. The CDR3 runs to 14 residues. V dropped 4 bases and J dropped 2 bases, with 9 bases sitting between them. CDR3 in amino acids: CASSATINTGELFF. CDR3 nucleotides: TGCGCCAGCAGCGCGACTATTAACACCGGGGAGCTGTTTTTT.

This clone turned up a few times. The chain employs TRBV5-8 and TRBJ2-3; 7 bases line up with TRBD1. This CDR3 has 16 residues. Trimming removed 5 bases from V and 6 bases from J; junction bases left unmatched: 15. CDR1 is SGHTS, CDR2 YDEGEE, per germline. The CDR3 DNA sequence: TGTGCCAGCAGATTGATGATCGACAGGGCTCTGGATACGCAGTATTTT. Amino acids: CASRLMIDRALDTQYF.

The J gene is TRBJ2-3, the V gene TRBV14; D perhaps matches TRBD2 (5 bases). V lost 0 bases to trimming and J lost 3 bases, with 10 bases between them. The CDR3 is 15 residues long. Germline CDR1 reads SGHDN; CDR2 reads FVKESK. For the CDR3, the DNA is TGTGCCAGCAGCCAAGAGGATAGCGCGACAGATACGCAGTATTTT. The encoded protein is CASSQEDSATDTQYF.

The CDR3 spells CASSRSRTGGTGELFF. Here the CDR3 DNA reads TGCGCCAGCAGCCGATCGAGGACAGGGGGCACCGGGGAGCTGTTTTTT. The chain links TRBV4-1 to TRBJ2-2, with 10 bases aligning to TRBD1. CDR1 and CDR2 (germline): MGHRA, YSYEKL. The CDR3 loop spans 16 amino acids. The trim removed 4 bases at V and 4 bases at J, leaving 6 bases unmatched.

The chain recombines TRBV5-1 with TRBJ2-3, with TRBD2 as a possible D gene (7 bases). Trimming stripped 3 bases from V and 5 bases from J, with 25 bases between. CDR3 size: 18 residues. The germline gives CDR1 SGHRS, CDR2 YFSETQ. The CDR3 nucleotides are TGCGCCAGCAGCTCCCTCAGGGTCGCGGGGGCCGAGGTAGATACGCAGTATTTT. Protein product: CASSSLRVAGAEVDTQYF. Full variable domain (remainder filled in from reference TRBV5-1 and TRBJ2-3): KAGVTQTPRYLIKTRGQQVTLSCSPISGHRSVSWYQQTPGQGLQFLFEYFSETQRNKGNFPGRFSGRQFSNSRSEMNVSTLELGDSALYLCASSSLRVAGAEVDTQYFGPGTRLTVL.

The chain has TRBV14 and TRBJ1-1; D is perhaps TRBD1 (5 bases). The CDR3 is 17 amino acids. Germline V gene lookup returns CDR1 SGHDN and CDR2 FVKESK. The V end lost 0 bases, the J end lost 3 bases, and 17 bases lay between the germline ends. The CDR3 reads CASSQDVRQIIYTEAFF. In nucleotides, the CDR3 is TGTGCCAGCAGCCAAGATGTGAGACAGATTATTTACACTGAAGCTTTCTTT.

V and J are TRBV9 and TRBJ2-3; 13 positions match TRBD2. The CDR3 totals 18 residues. The ends lost 3 bases at V and 0 bases at J; junction bases unmatched: 7. The V gene's germline CDR1 is SGDLS and CDR2 YYNGEE. CDR3 residues: CASSAGLAGAPSTDTQYF. CDR3 sequence (DNA): TGTGCCAGCAGCGCCGGACTAGCGGGGGCCCCGAGCACAGATACGCAGTATTTT. The whole variable domain, filled in from reference TRBV9 and TRBJ2-3, reads DSGVTQTPKHLITATGQRVTLRCSPRSGDLSVYWYQQSLDQGLQFLIQYYNGEERAKGNILERFSAQQFPDLHSELNLSSLELGDSALYFCASSAGLAGAPSTDTQYFGPGTRLTVL.

In its sample, this clone was seen once. This chain uses TRBV5-1 with TRBJ2-3; D may be TRBD1 (6 bases). V was clipped by 3 bases and J by 5 bases, with 7 bases between them. The CDR3 runs 12 residues. Germline lookup yields CDR1 SGHRS and CDR2 YFSETQ. In DNA form, the CDR3 reads TGCGCCAGCAGCTCCAGGGGAGATACGCAGTATTTT. Translation gives CASSSRGDTQYF.

CDR3 sequence: CASSYSAASGYGYTF. DNA for the CDR3: TGTGCCAGCAGTTACTCGGCCGCAAGTGGCTATGGCTACACCTTC. The V gene is TRBV6-5, the J gene TRBJ1-2; D remains ambiguous. CDR3 size: 15 residues. Germline assignment: CDR1 MNHEY and CDR2 SVGAGI. Trimming stripped 0 bases from V and 4 bases from J, with 12 bases between.

The chain couples TRBV10-3 to TRBJ1-5; TRBD1 might be the D (6 bases). Germline assignment: CDR1 ENHRY and CDR2 SYGVKD. The V end was cut by 5 bases, the J end by 9 bases, with 11 bases between. The CDR3 sequence is 12 residues long. CDR3 coding DNA: TGTGCCATCAGTCCACAGGGTGGGCCCCAGCATTTT. It is translated as CAISPQGGPQHF.

The chain joins TRBV7-6 to TRBJ2-1; D is perhaps TRBD1 (6 bases). V shed 3 bases and J shed 0 bases, with 15 bases lying between them. Germline CDR1 reads SGHVS; CDR2 reads FNYEAQ. The CDR3 spans 17 residues. CDR3 sequence reads: CASSFADRSSSYNEQFF. Here the CDR3 DNA reads TGTGCCAGCAGCTTCGCGGACAGATCGAGCTCCTACAATGAGCAGTTCTTC. Combining the CDR3 with reference TRBV7-6 and TRBJ2-1 gives the whole variable domain GAGVSQSPRYKVTKRGQDVALRCDPISGHVSLYWYRQALGQGPEFLTYFNYEAQQDKSGLPNDRFSAERPEGSISTLTIQRTEQRDSAMYRCASSFADRSSSYNEQFFGPGTRLTVL.

The chain joins TRBV7-8 to TRBJ1-1, with 8 bases that match TRBD1. V trimming: 7 bases; J trimming: 8 bases; junction bases outside the gene matches: 12. This CDR3 has 14 amino acids. Germline CDR1 and CDR2: SGHVS and FQNEAQ. As DNA, the CDR3 is TGTGCCAGCAACTTGTCCGACAGGGGAGGAGAAGCTTTCTTT. Residues: CASNLSDRGGEAFF.

This clone came up once. The chain has TRBV29-1 and TRBJ2-7; 12 positions match TRBD2. The CDR3 sequence is 13 residues long. With V trimmed by 7 bases and J by 2 bases, 3 bases remained unmatched. From germline, CDR1 is SQVTM and CDR2 ANQGSEA. The CDR3 is CSARTSGAYEQYF. The CDR3 DNA is TGCAGCGCCCGGACTAGCGGGGCCTACGAGCAGTACTTC.

The rearrangement uses TRBV19 and TRBJ1-2, with 10 bases aligning to TRBD1. Per the germline V gene, CDR1 is LNHDA and CDR2 is SQIVND (reference sequence). Trimming cost V 6 bases and J 4 bases; bases outside gene matches: 5. The CDR3 totals 14 residues. The DNA for the CDR3 is TGTGCCAGTAGGAGACAGGGGGCAGGCTATGGCTACACCTTC. Translated, it gives CASRRQGAGYGYTF.

The V gene is TRBV5-1, the J gene TRBJ2-2, with TRBD2 matching over 11 bases. The CDR3 spans 17 residues. V was pared by 4 bases and J by 3 bases, with 8 bases of the junction left unmatched. The germline V gene encodes CDR1 SGHRS and CDR2 YFSETQ. DNA for the CDR3: TGCGCCAGCAGCCCAAACCCGGGACTAGCGGACACCGGGGAGCTGTTTTTT. Its protein is CASSPNPGLADTGELFF.

This chain uses TRBV12-3 or TRBV12-4 with TRBJ1-1, with 7 bases identical to TRBD1. V was clipped by 6 bases and J by 7 bases; unmatched bases: 8. The CDR3 runs to 13 residues. CDR3 protein: CASSQQGKGEAFF. CDR3 sequence (DNA): TGTGCCAGCAGCCAACAGGGGAAAGGTGAAGCTTTCTTT.

This chain links TRBV18 with TRBJ1-1; the D gene is possibly TRBD1 (6 bases). Deletions cut 0 bases from V and 6 bases from J, with 20 bases between. Per germline, CDR1 KGHSH and CDR2 LQKENI. This CDR3 is 17 amino acids long. CDR3 residues: CASSPPRAEQGRAEAFF. The CDR3, as DNA: TGTGCCAGCTCACCACCGAGGGCCGAACAGGGACGAGCTGAAGCTTTCTTT. The full variable domain, rest sourced from reference TRBV18 and TRBJ1-1, is NAGVMQNPRHLVRRRGQEARLRCSPMKGHSHVYWYRQLPEEGLKFMVYLQKENIIDESGMPKERFSAEFPKEGPSILRIQQVVRGDSAAYFCASSPPRAEQGRAEAFFGQGTRLTVV.

The chain combines TRBV29-1 with TRBJ2-7; 12 nucleotides agree with TRBD2. V lost 5 bases and J lost 6; bases outside the gene matches: 8. Per germline, CDR1 SQVTM and CDR2 ANQGSEA. The CDR3 loop spans 14 amino acids. CDR3 in amino acids: CSVKLAGGSTEQYF. CDR3 sequence (DNA): TGCAGCGTTAAACTAGCGGGGGGTTCTACCGAGCAGTACTTC.

The J gene is TRBJ1-1, the V gene TRBV9; possibly TRBD1 for D (5 bases). Germline V gene data show CDR1 as SGDLS and CDR2 as YYNGEE. V was cut by 1 base and J by 5 bases, with 15 bases left in between. The CDR3 spans 15 residues. CDR3: CASSVSGGAGTEAFF. In DNA, the CDR3 is TGTGCCAGCAGCGTATCCGGCGGGGCGGGGACTGAAGCTTTCTTT.

V and J are TRBV5-6 and TRBJ1-1, with 7 bases identical to TRBD1. CDR1 is SGHDT, CDR2 YYEEEE, per germline. The CDR3 spans 17 residues. The V and J ends lost 4 bases and 5 bases, in that order; junction bases with no gene match: 17. The CDR3 reads CASSRKGPGRGLTEAFF. In DNA form, the CDR3 reads TGTGCCAGCAGCCGGAAAGGGCCCGGGAGGGGGCTAACTGAAGCTTTCTTT.

V and J are TRBV2 and TRBJ2-4; perhaps TRBD2 as D (5 bases). V shed 5 bases and J shed 0 bases, with 14 bases lying between them. CDR1 is SNHLY, CDR2 FYNNEI, per germline. The CDR3 loop spans 16 amino acids. CDR3 nucleotide sequence: TGTGCCAGCAGTCCGATCCCGGACTTAGCCAAAAACATTCAGTACTTC. Its protein is CASSPIPDLAKNIQYF.

The V gene is TRBV5-1, the J gene TRBJ1-6; D possibly corresponds to TRBD1 (6 bases). Germline CDR1 and CDR2: SGHRS and YFSETQ. The CDR3 is 16 amino acids. V was cut by 3 bases and J by 6 bases, with 16 bases left in between. The CDR3 here is CASSYATGTLNSPLHF. As DNA, the CDR3 is TGCGCCAGCAGCTATGCCACCGGGACACTTAATTCACCCCTCCACTTT.

The chain carries TRBV5-1 and TRBJ2-2; TRBD1 is a possible D gene (6 bases). The germline V and J ends were trimmed by 1 base and 5 bases, with 12 bases remaining between them. Germline lookup yields CDR1 SGHRS and CDR2 YFSETQ. The CDR3 runs 15 residues. The CDR3 DNA follows: TGCGCCAGCAGCTTGACAGGGTTGGGGACCGGGGAGCTGTTTTTT. Protein product: CASSLTGLGTGELFF.

The genes are TRBV19 and TRBJ2-1; D gene uncertain. This CDR3 is built from 11 residues. From germline, CDR1 is LNHDA and CDR2 SQIVND (reference sequence). Trimming took off 5 bases at V and 3 bases at J, with 2 bases between the two ends. Written as DNA, the CDR3 is TGTGCCAGTAGTCACTACAATGAGCAGTTCTTC. Residues: CASSHYNEQFF.